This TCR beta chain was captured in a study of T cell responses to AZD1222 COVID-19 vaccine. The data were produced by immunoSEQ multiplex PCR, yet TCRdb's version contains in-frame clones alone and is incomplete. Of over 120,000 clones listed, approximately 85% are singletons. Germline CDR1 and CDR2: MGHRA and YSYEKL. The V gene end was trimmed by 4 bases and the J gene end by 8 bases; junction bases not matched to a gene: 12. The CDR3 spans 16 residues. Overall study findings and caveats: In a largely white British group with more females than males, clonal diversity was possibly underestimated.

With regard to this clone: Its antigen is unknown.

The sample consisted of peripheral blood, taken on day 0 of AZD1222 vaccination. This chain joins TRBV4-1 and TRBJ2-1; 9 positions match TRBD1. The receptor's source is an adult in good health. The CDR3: CASSPPGTGRIDEQFF. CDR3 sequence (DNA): TGCGCCAGCAGCCCACCCGGGACAGGGAGGATCGATGAGCAGTTCTTC.